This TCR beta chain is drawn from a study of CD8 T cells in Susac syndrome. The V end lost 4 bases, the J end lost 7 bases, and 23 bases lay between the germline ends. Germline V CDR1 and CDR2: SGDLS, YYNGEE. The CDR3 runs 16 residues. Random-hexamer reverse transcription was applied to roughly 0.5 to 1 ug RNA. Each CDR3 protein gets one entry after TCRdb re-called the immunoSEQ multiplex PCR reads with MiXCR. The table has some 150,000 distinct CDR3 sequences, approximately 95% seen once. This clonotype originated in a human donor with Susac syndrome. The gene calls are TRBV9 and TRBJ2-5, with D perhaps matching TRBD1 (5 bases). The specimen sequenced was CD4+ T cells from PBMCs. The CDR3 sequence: CASSLNPDTRLGTQYF. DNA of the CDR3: TGTGCCAGCAGCCTCAACCCGGACACCCGCCTAGGGACCCAGTACTTC. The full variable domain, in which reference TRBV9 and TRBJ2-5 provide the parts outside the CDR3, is DSGVTQTPKHLITATGQRVTLRCSPRSGDLSVYWYQQSLDQGLQFLIQYYNGEERAKGNILERFSAQQFPDLHSELNLSSLELGDSALYFCASSLNPDTRLGTQYFGPGTRLLVL.